This T cell receptor (beta chain) was captured by sequencing in a study of T cell repertoires in cytomegalovirus infection. Turning to the study itself: HLA-B-restricted CMV epitopes that are well studied, plus recently identified HLA-C-restricted ones, were used by the study.

TCRdb passed the reads through MiXCR, listing each CDR3 protein once. The table includes some 310,000 distinct CDR3 sequences, 20% to 25% detected once. V lost 0 bases and J lost 4, with 11 bases in between. Per germline, CDR1 SGHRS and CDR2 YFSETQ. This CDR3 has 15 residues. At least ten counts were recorded for this clonotype. Its antigen is not identified. The receptor's source is a human donor in good health (CMV status not recorded). Some clones in this sample may be carry-over from other donors' samples. Sequencing used cultured PBMCs, obtained from culture after CMV antigen stimulation. The gene calls are TRBV5-1 and TRBJ2-1, with a possible D match to TRBD1 (5 bases). The CDR3 DNA follows: TGCGCCAGCAGCTTGGTCCAGGGCCGGTACAATGAGCAGTTCTTC. It is translated as CASSLVQGRYNEQFF.